A single sample is the source of the 19 T cell receptor beta chains below, sequenced in a study of cytomegalovirus exposure and HLA in healthy donors. It was with 60 Vbeta and 13 Jbeta primers that the PCR ran. Clones were read by immunoSEQ multiplex PCR, and TCRdb kept only the in-frame ones, dropping some. The sample holds about 130,000 clones. The sample comprised PBMCs. The receptor source for this set is a woman aged 40 to 55 in good health and CMV-seropositive.

This rearrangement joins TRBV7-9 to TRBJ2-7; D call uncertain. Trimming left V 5 bases short and J 0 bases short, with 17 bases between. The germline CDR1 and CDR2 sequences are SEHNR and FQNEAQ (reference sequence). The CDR3 is 16 amino acids. Written as DNA, the CDR3 is TGTGCCAGCAGCCCAACCAGTTTCCAGAACTCCTACGAGCAGTACTTC. This translates into CASSPTSFQNSYEQYF.

The chain joins TRBV5-4 to TRBJ2-7, with 7 positions matching TRBD2. The junction had 6 bases not matched to a gene; V was cut back by 3 bases and J by 0 bases. CDR3 length: 15 amino acids. CDR1 and CDR2 (germline): SGHNT, YYREEE (reference sequence). The CDR3 region is CASSSGAGSSYEQYF. DNA for the CDR3: TGTGCCAGCAGCTCAGGAGCGGGAAGCTCCTACGAGCAGTACTTC.

This chain joins TRBV6-5 and TRBJ1-5; D might be TRBD1 (5 bases). V gave up 5 bases and J gave up 7 bases, with 15 bases separating them. From germline, CDR1 is MNHEY and CDR2 SVGAGI. The CDR3 totals 14 residues. CDR3: CASSRGGELQPQHF. The CDR3 region has the DNA TGTGCCAGCAGTCGGGGGGGGGAATTGCAGCCCCAGCATTTT.

The chain couples TRBV6-6 to TRBJ2-5; 8 bases map to TRBD2. The tail of the sequence fits TRBJ2-7 better, so the J call may be wrong. The CDR3 sequence is 15 residues long. Germline V gives CDR1 MNHNY, CDR2 SVGAGI (reference sequence). DNA for the CDR3: TGTGCCAGCAGTTACGACCGGGAGGGTTCCTACGAGCAGTACTTC. Translated: CASSYDREGSYEQYF.

This chain uses TRBV11-2 with TRBJ1-2; 7 bases agree with TRBD1. After removal of 4 bases from V and 8 bases from J, the junction contained 10 bases not matched to a gene. CDR3 size: 14 residues. Germline values: CDR1 SGHAT, CDR2 FQNNGV. CDR3 region: CASSSGTAHSGYTF. The CDR3 nucleotides read TGTGCCAGCAGCTCCGGGACAGCGCACTCCGGCTACACCTTC.

CDR3 DNA: TGCGCCAGCAGTGTGGACAGGGCCACTGAAGCTTTCTTT. The encoded protein is CASSVDRATEAFF. This rearrangement joins TRBV10-1 to TRBJ1-1; 8 bases align to TRBD1. The trim removed 4 bases at V and 4 bases at J, leaving 2 bases unmatched. CDR3 length: 13 residues. The germline V gene has CDR1 WNHNN and CDR2 SYGVQD (reference sequence).

The chain joins TRBV25-1 to TRBJ1-2; D call uncertain. The CDR3 is 15 residues long. Germline V gives CDR1 MGHDK, CDR2 SYGVNS. Deletions cut 1 base from V and 4 bases from J, with 13 bases between. Here the CDR3 reads CASSEWAEGTYGYTF. CDR3 nucleotides: TGTGCCAGCAGTGAATGGGCAGAGGGAACCTATGGCTACACCTTC.

This chain joins TRBV28 and TRBJ1-2; 9 bases map to TRBD1. Germline assignment: CDR1 MDHEN and CDR2 SYDVKM. The CDR3 has 16 residues. Trimming took 5 bases from V and 4 from J; bases not matched to a gene: 11. CDR3 sequence reads: CASSLFKTGGSYGYTF. DNA of the CDR3: TGTGCCAGCAGTCTTTTCAAGACAGGGGGAAGCTATGGCTACACCTTC.

This chain connects TRBV28 to TRBJ2-5; 12 nucleotides agree with TRBD2. There are 17 residues in the CDR3. With V trimmed by 5 bases and J by 5 bases, 12 bases remained unmatched. Germline loops: CDR1 MDHEN, CDR2 SYDVKM. The CDR3 DNA reads TGTGCCAGCAGTATAATGGCTAGCGGGAGGGCCGCGGAGACCCAGTACTTC. It codes for CASSIMASGRAAETQYF.

The V gene is TRBV19, the J gene TRBJ2-4; D is unresolved. Looked up from germline, CDR1 is LNHDA and CDR2 is SQIVND (reference sequence). The CDR3 is 16 residues long. The V gene lost 6 bases and the J gene lost 5 bases, with 20 bases spanning the gap. The CDR3 DNA follows: TGTGCCAGTAGCCCCACTTCCCTCTTTCGGGAAAACATTCAGTACTTC. This encodes CASSPTSLFRENIQYF.

The rearrangement joins TRBV19 to TRBJ2-6; 9 bases map to TRBD1. V was pared by 6 bases and J by 4 bases, with 1 base of the junction left unmatched. Germline CDR1 and CDR2: LNHDA and SQIVND (reference sequence). This CDR3 has 14 amino acids. CDR3 DNA sequence: TGTGCCAGTAGACAGGGGGCGGGGGCCAACGTCCTGACTTTC. This sequence encodes CASRQGAGANVLTF.

This chain uses TRBV7-9 with TRBJ2-5; 11 positions agree with TRBD1. The trim removed 2 bases at V and 3 bases at J, leaving 2 bases unmatched. The CDR3 contains 15 residues. Germline CDR1 and CDR2: SEHNR and FQNEAQ (reference sequence). Here the CDR3 reads CASSLRGQGEETQYF. In nucleotides, the CDR3 is TGTGCCAGCAGCTTACGGGGACAGGGGGAAGAGACCCAGTACTTC.

The rearrangement uses TRBV7-8 and TRBJ2-7; 9 nucleotides match TRBD1. J was trimmed by 2 bases and V by 7 bases; bases with no gene match: 15. Germline V CDR1 and CDR2: SGHVS, FQNEAQ. The CDR3 is 17 residues long. The CDR3 nucleotides are TGTGCCAGCACAGGTTCGAATAGGACAGGGGTCCCCTACGAGCAGTACTTC. Its protein product is CASTGSNRTGVPYEQYF.

The chain uses TRBV11-3 and TRBJ2-3; 11 nucleotides match TRBD1. J was trimmed by 4 bases and V by 3 bases; bases with no gene match: 3. There are 15 residues in the CDR3. Germline CDR1 is SGHNT and CDR2 is YENEEA. The CDR3 DNA is TGTGCCAGCAGCTTGGCGGGACAGGGGGCAGATACGCAGTATTTT. Amino acids: CASSLAGQGADTQYF.

The DNA for the CDR3 is TGTGCCAGCAGCTTGAAGTTTCATCTCGAGGAGTTGGGAAACATTCAGTACTTC. Amino acid sequence: CASSLKFHLEELGNIQYF. V gene TRBV5-6 combines with J gene TRBJ2-4; D not resolved. The germline V and J ends were trimmed by 1 base and 6 bases, with 23 bases remaining between them. Germline V gene lookup returns CDR1 SGHDT and CDR2 YYEEEE. The CDR3 length is 18 residues.

As regards this clone: The junction shows a germline mismatch at one end, possibly a read error. The gene calls are TRBV6-7 and TRBJ1-2; 10 positions match TRBD1. TRBV6-7 is an ORF for which the function is uncertain. This CDR3 spans 17 amino acids. DNA of the CDR3: TGTGCCAGCAGTCTTCCTTCGGGACAGGGGCATGACTACGGCTACACCTTC. Protein product: CASSLPSGQGHDYGYTF.

The chain links TRBV15 to TRBJ2-1; weak D call: TRBD1 (6 bases). This CDR3 has 17 residues. In germline, CDR1 is LNHNV, CDR2 YYDKDF (reference sequence). The V gene lost 1 base and the J gene lost 0 bases, with 13 bases spanning the gap. The CDR3 bases are TGTGCCACCAGCAGAGTAGCAGGGGCGAGCTCCTACAATGAGCAGTTCTTC. This gives the protein CATSRVAGASSYNEQFF.

The chain joins TRBV28 to TRBJ1-1, with TRBD1 identical over 7 bases. Trimming took 6 bases from V and 3 from J; bases not matched to a gene: 13. This CDR3 spans 16 amino acids. Germline loops: CDR1 MDHEN, CDR2 SYDVKM. The CDR3 DNA reads as TGTGCCAGCAGCAGAACAAATCGACAGGGAGACACTGAAGCTTTCTTT. It encodes CASSRTNRQGDTEAFF. Looking up the rest from reference TRBV28 and TRBJ1-1 gives the full variable domain: DVKVTQSSRYLVKRTGEKVFLECVQDMDHENMFWYRQDPGLGLRLIYFSYDVKMKEKGDIPEGYSVSREKKERFSLILESASTNQTSMYLCASSRTNRQGDTEAFFGQGTRLTVV.

The chain links TRBV5-1 to TRBJ2-3; TRBD1 aligns across 7 bases. The CDR3 is 15 residues long. Looked up from germline, CDR1 is SGHRS and CDR2 is YFSETQ. V gave up 0 bases and J gave up 5 bases; unmatched junction bases: 6. CDR3 sequence: CASSLDGTDKDTQYF. CDR3 nucleotide sequence: TGCGCCAGCAGCTTGGACGGGACAGATAAAGATACGCAGTATTTT.